This entry features one T cell receptor (beta chain) sequence. This sequence may be a read error, since a much larger clone differs from it by one base. The sample comes from a study of molecular identifiers for immune sequencing clone quantification. TCRdb re-derived calls from the PCR reads in MiXCR, one entry per CDR3 protein. Among over 65,000 distinct CDR3 sequences listed, 20% to 30% were seen once. The CDR3 covers 15 residues. Germline loops: CDR1 SGHVS, CDR2 FNYEAQ. The specimen was naive CD8+ T cells from blood, with Jurkat cell RNA spiked in. As to subset: FACS-sorted CD8+CD4-CCR7+CD45RA+ naive T cells. The V gene is TRBV7-6, the J gene TRBJ2-3; 8 nucleotides line up with TRBD2. The receptor was derived from a human donor in good health. Some libraries in this study had Jurkat cell RNA spiked in. The DNA for the CDR3 is TGTGCCAGCAGCTTATCCGGGGGGGGCACAGATTCGCAGTATTTT. As protein: CASSLSGGGTDSQYF.